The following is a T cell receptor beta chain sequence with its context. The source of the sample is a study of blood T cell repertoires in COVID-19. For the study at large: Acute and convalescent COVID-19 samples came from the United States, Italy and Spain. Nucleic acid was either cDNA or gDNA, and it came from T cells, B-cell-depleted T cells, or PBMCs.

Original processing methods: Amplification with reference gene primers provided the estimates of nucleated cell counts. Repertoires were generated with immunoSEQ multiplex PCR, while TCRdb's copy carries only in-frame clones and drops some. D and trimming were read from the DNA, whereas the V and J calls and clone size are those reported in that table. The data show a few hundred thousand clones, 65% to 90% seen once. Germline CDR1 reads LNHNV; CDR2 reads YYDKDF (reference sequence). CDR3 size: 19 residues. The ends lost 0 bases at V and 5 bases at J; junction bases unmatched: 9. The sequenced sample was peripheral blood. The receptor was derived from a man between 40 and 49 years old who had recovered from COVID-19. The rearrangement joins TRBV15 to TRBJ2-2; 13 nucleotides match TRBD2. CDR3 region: CATSRDRTSGRVGTGELFF. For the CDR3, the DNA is TGTGCCACCAGCAGAGATCGGACTAGCGGGAGAGTGGGTACCGGGGAGCTGTTTTTT.